What follows are 10 T cell receptor beta chains derived from one specimen sequenced in a study of cytomegalovirus exposure and HLA in healthy donors. 60 Vbeta and 13 Jbeta primers were used in PCR. Repertoires were generated with immunoSEQ multiplex PCR, while TCRdb's copy carries only in-frame clones and drops some. The sample shows around 140,000 clones, roughly 80% of them seen only once. Sample: PBMCs. These receptors were taken from a female donor in good health and CMV-seronegative.

The gene calls are TRBV5-5 and TRBJ1-1, with 11 bases fitting TRBD1. The germline V gene encodes CDR1 SGHKS and CDR2 YYEKEE (reference sequence). CDR3 length: 14 amino acids. J was trimmed by 4 bases and V by 4 bases; bases with no gene match: 3. This CDR3 reads CASSPGQGATEAFF. CDR3 bases: TGTGCCAGCAGCCCCGGACAGGGGGCCACTGAAGCTTTCTTT. The full variable domain, with the rest looked up from reference TRBV5-5 and TRBJ1-1, is DAGVTQSPTHLIKTRGQQVTLRCSPISGHKSVSWYQQVLGQGPQFIFQYYEKEERGRGNFPDRFSARQFPNYSSELNVNALLLGDSALYLCASSPGQGATEAFFGQGTRLTVV.

The chain recombines TRBV11-3 with TRBJ2-5; 7 nucleotides align to TRBD2. The CDR3 length is 15 residues. J was trimmed by 7 bases and V by 0 bases; bases with no gene match: 8. Germline lookup yields CDR1 SGHNT and CDR2 YENEEA. The CDR3 DNA is TGTGCCAGCAGCTTAGAGTTGCCCCCGGGGGGGACCCAGTACTTC. Protein sequence: CASSLELPPGGTQYF. Full variable domain (missing parts from reference TRBV11-3 and TRBJ2-5): EAGVVQSPRYKIIEKKQPVAFWCNPISGHNTLYWYLQNLGQGPELLIRYENEEAVDDSQLPKDRFSAERLKGVDSTLKIQPAELGDSAVYLCASSLELPPGGTQYFGPGTRLLVL.

The CDR3 sequence is CASSANIPGQQFYEQYF. The CDR3 DNA reads as TGCGCCAGCAGCGCCAACATACCGGGACAGCAATTTTACGAGCAGTACTTC. V usage is TRBV5-1 and J usage is TRBJ2-7; 7 positions match TRBD1. Germline CDR1 and CDR2: SGHRS and YFSETQ. The CDR3 consists of 17 residues. The V gene end was trimmed by 4 bases and the J gene end by 4 bases; junction bases not matched to a gene: 17. Supplemented by reference TRBV5-1 and TRBJ2-7, the full variable domain reads KAGVTQTPRYLIKTRGQQVTLSCSPISGHRSVSWYQQTPGQGLQFLFEYFSETQRNKGNFPGRFSGRQFSNSRSEMNVSTLELGDSALYLCASSANIPGQQFYEQYFGPGTRLTVT.

The chain couples TRBV29-1 to TRBJ1-3; D is perhaps TRBD1 (5 bases). The ends were cut back, 7 bases at V and 2 bases at J, with 18 bases in the middle. The germline V gene has CDR1 SQVTM and CDR2 ANQGSEA. The CDR3 consists of 15 residues. The CDR3 loop reads CSASLRGSAGNTIYF. Written as DNA, the CDR3 is TGCAGCGCTTCCCTCCGGGGGTCGGCTGGAAACACCATATATTTT.

The chain combines TRBV5-1 with TRBJ2-1, with 9 positions matching TRBD2. J lost 5 bases, V lost 0 bases, and 3 bases had no gene match. This CDR3 is built from 15 residues. The germline CDR1 and CDR2 sequences are SGHRS and YFSETQ. CDR3 region: CASSLETSGNNEQFF. DNA of the CDR3: TGCGCCAGCAGCTTGGAGACTAGCGGAAACAATGAGCAGTTCTTC.

The chain couples TRBV29-1 to TRBJ1-2; 8 positions agree with TRBD1. This CDR3 region has 15 residues. Germline values: CDR1 SQVTM, CDR2 ANQGSEA. Trimming took 0 bases from V and 0 from J; bases not matched to a gene: 3. This chain's CDR3 is CSVEEGTGANYGYTF. CDR3 nucleotide sequence: TGCAGCGTTGAAGAGGGGACAGGAGCTAACTATGGCTACACCTTC.

V and J are TRBV7-8 and TRBJ2-3; TRBD2 aligns across 9 bases. CDR3 length: 16 amino acids. Germline V CDR1 and CDR2: SGHVS, FQNEAQ. After removal of 5 bases from V and 3 bases from J, the junction contained 9 bases not matched to a gene. The CDR3 sequence: CASSPRRAGGTDTQYF. The CDR3 DNA is TGTGCCAGCAGCCCCCGCCGAGCGGGAGGAACAGATACGCAGTATTTT.

V usage is TRBV10-2 and J usage is TRBJ2-3, with unresolved D. Trimming took off 4 bases at V and 0 bases at J, with 8 bases between the two ends. CDR3 size: 14 residues. Germline V gene lookup returns CDR1 WSHSY and CDR2 SAAADI. The CDR3 protein is CASSALSSTDTQYF. The CDR3 coding sequence is TGCGCCAGCAGTGCGCTATCTAGCACAGATACGCAGTATTTT.

This chain uses TRBV29-1 with TRBJ2-2; 11 nucleotides line up with TRBD1. The CDR3 totals 17 residues. Losses at the gene ends were 5 bases for V and 0 bases for J; bases not matched to a gene: 8. In germline, CDR1 is SQVTM, CDR2 ANQGSEA. The CDR3 is CSVLGQGGTSNTGELFF. CDR3 DNA: TGCAGCGTTTTGGGACAGGGGGGGACTTCGAACACCGGGGAGCTGTTTTTT.

The chain employs TRBV28 and TRBJ1-5, with D tentatively TRBD1 (5 bases). V was trimmed by 4 bases and J by 6 bases, leaving 19 bases between them. The CDR3 runs 16 residues. CDR1 is MDHEN and CDR2 is SYDVKM in the germline V gene. CDR3 residues: CASSSAGGGAGQPQHF. The CDR3 nucleotides read TGTGCCAGCAGTTCCGCGGGGGGAGGGGCGGGTCAGCCCCAGCATTTT.